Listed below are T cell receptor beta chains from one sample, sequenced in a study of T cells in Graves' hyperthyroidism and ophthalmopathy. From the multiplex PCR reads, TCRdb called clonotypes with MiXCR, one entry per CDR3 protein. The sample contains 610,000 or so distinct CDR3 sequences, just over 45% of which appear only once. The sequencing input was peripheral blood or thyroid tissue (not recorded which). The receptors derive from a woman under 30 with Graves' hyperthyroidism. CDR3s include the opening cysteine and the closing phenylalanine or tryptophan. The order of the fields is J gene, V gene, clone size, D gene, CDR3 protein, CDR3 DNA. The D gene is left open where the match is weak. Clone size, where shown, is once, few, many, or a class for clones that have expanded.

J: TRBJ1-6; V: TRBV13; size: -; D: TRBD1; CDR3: CASSYGGTALHF; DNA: TGTGCCAGCAGTTACGGGGGGACAGCCCTCCACTTT
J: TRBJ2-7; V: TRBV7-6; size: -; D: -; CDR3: CASSPKVGGAYEQYF; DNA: TGTGCCAGCAGCCCAAAGGTCGGCGGCGCCTACGAGCAGTACTTC
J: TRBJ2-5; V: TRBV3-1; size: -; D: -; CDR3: CASSQWAGGTQYF; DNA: TGTGCCAGCAGCCAATGGGCCGGAGGGACCCAGTACTTC
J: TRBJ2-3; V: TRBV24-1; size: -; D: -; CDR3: CATSDPEENTQYF; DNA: TGTGCCACCAGTGATCCGGAAGAGAATACGCAGTATTTT
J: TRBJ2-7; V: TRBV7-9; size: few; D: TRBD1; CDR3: CASSLAGTGSHEQYF; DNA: TGTGCCAGCAGCTTAGCTGGGACAGGGTCCCACGAGCAGTACTTC
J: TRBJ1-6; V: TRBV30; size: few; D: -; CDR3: CAWSLRAISPLHF; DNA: TGTGCCTGGAGTCTAAGGGCTATTTCACCCCTCCACTTT
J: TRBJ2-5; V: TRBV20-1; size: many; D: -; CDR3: CSARGRLGIAEETQYF; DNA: TGCAGTGCTAGAGGACGACTAGGGATAGCGGAAGAGACCCAGTACTTC
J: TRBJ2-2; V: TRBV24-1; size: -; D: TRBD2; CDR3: CAPRAGVNTGELFF; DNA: TGTGCCCCCCGGGCGGGAGTAAACACCGGGGAGCTGTTTTTT
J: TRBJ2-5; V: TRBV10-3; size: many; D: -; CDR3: CAISESLETQYF; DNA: TGTGCCATCAGTGAGTCGCTAGAGACCCAGTACTTC
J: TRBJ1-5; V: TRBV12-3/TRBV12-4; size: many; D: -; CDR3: CASSLRGAGNQPQHF; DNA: TGTGCCAGCAGTTTGCGGGGGGCAGGGAATCAGCCCCAGCATTTT
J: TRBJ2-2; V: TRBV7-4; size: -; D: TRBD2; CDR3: CASRASGKVDTGELFF; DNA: TGTGCCAGCAGGGCTAGCGGGAAGGTGGACACCGGGGAGCTGTTTTTT
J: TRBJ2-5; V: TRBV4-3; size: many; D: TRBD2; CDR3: CASSQENILAGDETQYF; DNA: TGCGCCAGCAGCCAAGAGAATATCCTAGCGGGAGATGAGACCCAGTACTTC
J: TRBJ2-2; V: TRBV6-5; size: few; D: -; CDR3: CATTGDTGELFF; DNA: TGTGCCACCACGGGGGACACCGGGGAGCTGTTTTTT
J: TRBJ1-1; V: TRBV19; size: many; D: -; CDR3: CASSISGKNTEAFF; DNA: TGTGCCAGTAGTATAAGTGGGAAGAACACTGAAGCTTTCTTT
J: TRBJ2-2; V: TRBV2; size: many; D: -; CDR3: CASRSTNTGELFF; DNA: TGTGCCAGCAGGTCCACGAACACCGGGGAGCTGTTTTTT
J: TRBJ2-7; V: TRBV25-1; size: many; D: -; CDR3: CASTPYGPGNEQYF; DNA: TGTGCCAGCACCCCATACGGCCCTGGCAACGAGCAGTACTTC
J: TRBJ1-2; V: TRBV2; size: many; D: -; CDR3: CASSDVYYGYTF; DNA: TGTGCCAGCAGTGATGTCTACTATGGCTACACCTTC
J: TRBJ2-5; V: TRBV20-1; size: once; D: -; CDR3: CSAIRGLQETQYF; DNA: TGCAGTGCTATCCGGGGCTTACAAGAGACCCAGTACTTC